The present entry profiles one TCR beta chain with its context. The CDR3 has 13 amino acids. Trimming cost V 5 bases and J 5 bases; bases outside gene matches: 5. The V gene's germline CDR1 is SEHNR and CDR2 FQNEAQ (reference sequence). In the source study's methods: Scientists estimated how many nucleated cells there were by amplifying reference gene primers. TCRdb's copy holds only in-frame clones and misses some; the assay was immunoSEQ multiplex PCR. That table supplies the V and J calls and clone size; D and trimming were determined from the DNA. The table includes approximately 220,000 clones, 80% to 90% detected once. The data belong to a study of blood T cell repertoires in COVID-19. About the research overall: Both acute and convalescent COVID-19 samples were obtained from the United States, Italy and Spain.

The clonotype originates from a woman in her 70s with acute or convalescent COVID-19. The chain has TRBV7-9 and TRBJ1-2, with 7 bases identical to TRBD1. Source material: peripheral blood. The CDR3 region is CASSPDRTYGYTF. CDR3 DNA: TGTGCCAGCAGCCCGGACAGGACTTATGGCTACACCTTC.